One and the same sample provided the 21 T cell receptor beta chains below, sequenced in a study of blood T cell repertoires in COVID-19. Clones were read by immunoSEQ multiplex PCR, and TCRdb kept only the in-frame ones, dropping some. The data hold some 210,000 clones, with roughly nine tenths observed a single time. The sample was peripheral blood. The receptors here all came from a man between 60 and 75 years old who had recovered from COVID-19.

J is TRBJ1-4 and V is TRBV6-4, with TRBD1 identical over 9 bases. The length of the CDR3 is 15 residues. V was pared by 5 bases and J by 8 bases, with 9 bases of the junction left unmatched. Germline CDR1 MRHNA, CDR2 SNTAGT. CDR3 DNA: TGTGCCAGCAGTCCCGGGACAGGGAGGAACGAAAAACTGTTTTTT. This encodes CASSPGTGRNEKLFF.

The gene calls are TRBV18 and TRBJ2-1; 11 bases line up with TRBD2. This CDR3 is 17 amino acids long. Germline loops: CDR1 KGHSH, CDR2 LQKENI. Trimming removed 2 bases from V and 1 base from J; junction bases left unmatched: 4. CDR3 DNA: TGTGCCAGCTCACCATTTACTAGCGGGAGATCCTACAATGAGCAGTTCTTC. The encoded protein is CASSPFTSGRSYNEQFF.

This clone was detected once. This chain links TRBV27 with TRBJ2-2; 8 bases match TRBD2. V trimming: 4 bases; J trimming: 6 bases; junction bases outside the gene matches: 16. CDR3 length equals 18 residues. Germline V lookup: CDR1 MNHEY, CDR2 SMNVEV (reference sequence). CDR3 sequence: CASSSTRDLAGYSGELFF. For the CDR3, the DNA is TGTGCCAGCAGTTCGACCCGAGATTTAGCGGGGTACTCCGGGGAGCTGTTTTTT.

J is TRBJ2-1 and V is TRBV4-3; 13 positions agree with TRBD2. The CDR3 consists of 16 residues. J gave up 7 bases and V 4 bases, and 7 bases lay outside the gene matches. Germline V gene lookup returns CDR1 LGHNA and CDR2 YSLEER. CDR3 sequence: CASSLTSGRAENEQFF. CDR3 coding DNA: TGCGCCAGCAGCCTAACTAGCGGGAGGGCGGAAAATGAGCAGTTCTTC.

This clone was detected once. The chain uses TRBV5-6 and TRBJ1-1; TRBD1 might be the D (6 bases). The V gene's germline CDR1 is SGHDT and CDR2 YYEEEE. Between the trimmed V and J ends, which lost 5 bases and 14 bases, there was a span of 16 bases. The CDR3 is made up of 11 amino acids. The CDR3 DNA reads TGTGCCAGCAGTTTCCCGCCGGGGGGCTTCTTT. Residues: CASSFPPGGFF.

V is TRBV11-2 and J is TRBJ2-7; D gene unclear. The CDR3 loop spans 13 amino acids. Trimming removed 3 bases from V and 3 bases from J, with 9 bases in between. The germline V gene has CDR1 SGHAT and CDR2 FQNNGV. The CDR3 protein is CASSFQARYEQYF. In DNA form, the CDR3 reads TGTGCCAGCAGCTTCCAGGCCCGCTACGAGCAGTACTTC.

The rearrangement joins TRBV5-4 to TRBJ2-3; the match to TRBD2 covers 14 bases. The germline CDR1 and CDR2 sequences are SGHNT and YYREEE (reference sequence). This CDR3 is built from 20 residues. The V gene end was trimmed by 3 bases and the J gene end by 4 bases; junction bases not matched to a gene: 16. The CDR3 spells CASSSGLAGVQGRLADTQYF. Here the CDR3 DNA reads TGTGCCAGCAGCTCGGGACTAGCGGGAGTCCAGGGCAGGTTAGCAGATACGCAGTATTTT.

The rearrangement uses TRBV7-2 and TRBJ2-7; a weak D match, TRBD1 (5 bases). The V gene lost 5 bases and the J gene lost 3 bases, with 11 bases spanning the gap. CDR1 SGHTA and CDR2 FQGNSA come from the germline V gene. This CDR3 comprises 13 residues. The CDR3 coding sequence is TGTGCCAGCAGCGAAGACAGAGTCTACGAGCAGTACTTC. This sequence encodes CASSEDRVYEQYF.

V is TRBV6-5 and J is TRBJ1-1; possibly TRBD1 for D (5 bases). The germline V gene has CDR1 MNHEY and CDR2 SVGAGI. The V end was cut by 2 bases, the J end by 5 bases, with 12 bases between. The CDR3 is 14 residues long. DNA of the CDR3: TGTGCCAGCAGTTACGGGGGGGAGGGAACTGAAGCTTTCTTT. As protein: CASSYGGEGTEAFF.

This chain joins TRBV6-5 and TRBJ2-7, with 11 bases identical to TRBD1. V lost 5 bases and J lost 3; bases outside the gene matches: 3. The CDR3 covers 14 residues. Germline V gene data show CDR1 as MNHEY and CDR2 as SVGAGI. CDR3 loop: CASSTGTGGYEQYF. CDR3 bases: TGTGCCAGCAGTACCGGGACAGGGGGCTACGAGCAGTACTTC.

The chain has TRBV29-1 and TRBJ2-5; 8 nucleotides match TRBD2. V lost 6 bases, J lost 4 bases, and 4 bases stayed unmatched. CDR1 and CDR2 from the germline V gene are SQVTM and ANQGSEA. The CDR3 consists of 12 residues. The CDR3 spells CSVGTRAETQYF. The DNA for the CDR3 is TGCAGCGTGGGGACTAGGGCAGAGACCCAGTACTTC.

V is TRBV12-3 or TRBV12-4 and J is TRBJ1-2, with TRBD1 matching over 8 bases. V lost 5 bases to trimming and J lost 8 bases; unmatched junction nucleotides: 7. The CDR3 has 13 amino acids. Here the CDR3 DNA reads TGTGCCAGCAGTCCTCAGGGGGCGAGCGGCTACACCTTC. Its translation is CASSPQGASGYTF.

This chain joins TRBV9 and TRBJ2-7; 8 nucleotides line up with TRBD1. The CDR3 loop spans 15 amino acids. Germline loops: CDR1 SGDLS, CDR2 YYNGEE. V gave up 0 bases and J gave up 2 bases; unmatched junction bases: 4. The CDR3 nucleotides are TGTGCCAGCAGCGTAGGGGGACAGGTTACCTACGAGCAGTACTTC. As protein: CASSVGGQVTYEQYF.

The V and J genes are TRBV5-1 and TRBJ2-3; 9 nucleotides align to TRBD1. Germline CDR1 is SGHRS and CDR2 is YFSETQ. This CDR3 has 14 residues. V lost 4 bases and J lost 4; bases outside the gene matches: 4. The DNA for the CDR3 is TGCGCCAGCAGCCCGGGACAGGGACCAGATACGCAGTATTTT. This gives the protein CASSPGQGPDTQYF.

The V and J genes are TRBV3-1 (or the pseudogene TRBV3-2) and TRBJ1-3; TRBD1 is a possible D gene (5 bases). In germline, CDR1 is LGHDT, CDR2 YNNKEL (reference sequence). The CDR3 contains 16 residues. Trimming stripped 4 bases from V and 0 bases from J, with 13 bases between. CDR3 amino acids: CASSPRTGVSGNTIYF. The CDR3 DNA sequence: TGTGCCAGCAGCCCACGGACGGGGGTCTCTGGAAACACCATATATTTT.

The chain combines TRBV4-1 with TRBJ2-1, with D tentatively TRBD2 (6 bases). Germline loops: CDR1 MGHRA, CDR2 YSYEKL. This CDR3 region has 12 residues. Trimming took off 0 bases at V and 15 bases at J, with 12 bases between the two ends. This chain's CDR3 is CASSQDGGVGFF. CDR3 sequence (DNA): TGCGCCAGCAGCCAAGACGGCGGGGTAGGGTTCTTC.

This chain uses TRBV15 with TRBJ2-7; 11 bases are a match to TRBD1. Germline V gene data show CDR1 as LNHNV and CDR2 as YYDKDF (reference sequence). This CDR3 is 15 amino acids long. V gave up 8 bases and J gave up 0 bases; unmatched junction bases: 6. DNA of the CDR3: TGTGCCACCGACCGGGACAGGGGGAACTCCTACGAGCAGTACTTC. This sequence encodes CATDRDRGNSYEQYF.

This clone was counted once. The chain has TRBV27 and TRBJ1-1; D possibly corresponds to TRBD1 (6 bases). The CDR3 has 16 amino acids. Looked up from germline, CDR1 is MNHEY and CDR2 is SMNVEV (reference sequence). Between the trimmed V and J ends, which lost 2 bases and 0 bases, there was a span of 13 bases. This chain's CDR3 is CASSLRKRTVNTEAFF. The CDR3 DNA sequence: TGTGCCAGCAGTTTAAGAAAGCGGACAGTGAACACTGAAGCTTTCTTT.

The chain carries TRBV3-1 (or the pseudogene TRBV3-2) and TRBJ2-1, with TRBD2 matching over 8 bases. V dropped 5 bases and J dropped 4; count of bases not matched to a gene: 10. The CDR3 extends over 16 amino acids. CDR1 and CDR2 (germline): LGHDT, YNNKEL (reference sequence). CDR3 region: CASSSSERGRYNEQFF. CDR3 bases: TGTGCCAGCAGCTCCTCGGAGCGGGGGAGATACAATGAGCAGTTCTTC.

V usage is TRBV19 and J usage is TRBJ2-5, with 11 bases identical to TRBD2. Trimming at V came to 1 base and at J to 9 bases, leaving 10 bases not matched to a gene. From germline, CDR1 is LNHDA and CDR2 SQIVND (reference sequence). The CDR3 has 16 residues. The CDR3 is CASSIVGTSGPGAQYF. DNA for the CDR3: TGTGCCAGTAGTATAGTTGGGACTAGCGGCCCGGGGGCCCAGTACTTC.

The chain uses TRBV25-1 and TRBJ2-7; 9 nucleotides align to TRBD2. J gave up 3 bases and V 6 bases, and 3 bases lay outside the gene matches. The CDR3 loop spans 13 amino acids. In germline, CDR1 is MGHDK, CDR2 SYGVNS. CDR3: CASRGGGVYEQYF. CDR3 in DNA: TGTGCCAGCAGAGGCGGGGGGGTCTACGAGCAGTACTTC.